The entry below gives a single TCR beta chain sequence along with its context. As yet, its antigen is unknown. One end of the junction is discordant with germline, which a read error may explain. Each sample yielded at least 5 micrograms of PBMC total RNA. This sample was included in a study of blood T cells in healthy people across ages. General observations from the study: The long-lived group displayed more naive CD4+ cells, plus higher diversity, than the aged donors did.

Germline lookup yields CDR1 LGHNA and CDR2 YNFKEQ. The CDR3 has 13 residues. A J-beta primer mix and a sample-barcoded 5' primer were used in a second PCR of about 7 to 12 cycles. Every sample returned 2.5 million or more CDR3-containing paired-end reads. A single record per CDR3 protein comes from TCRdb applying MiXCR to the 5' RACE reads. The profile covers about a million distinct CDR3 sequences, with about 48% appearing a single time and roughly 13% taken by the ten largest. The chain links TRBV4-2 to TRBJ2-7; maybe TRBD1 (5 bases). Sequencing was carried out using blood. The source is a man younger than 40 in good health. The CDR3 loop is CACSQDLKGEQYF. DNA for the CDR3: TGTGCCTGCAGCCAGGATCTCAAGGGGGAGCAGTACTTC.